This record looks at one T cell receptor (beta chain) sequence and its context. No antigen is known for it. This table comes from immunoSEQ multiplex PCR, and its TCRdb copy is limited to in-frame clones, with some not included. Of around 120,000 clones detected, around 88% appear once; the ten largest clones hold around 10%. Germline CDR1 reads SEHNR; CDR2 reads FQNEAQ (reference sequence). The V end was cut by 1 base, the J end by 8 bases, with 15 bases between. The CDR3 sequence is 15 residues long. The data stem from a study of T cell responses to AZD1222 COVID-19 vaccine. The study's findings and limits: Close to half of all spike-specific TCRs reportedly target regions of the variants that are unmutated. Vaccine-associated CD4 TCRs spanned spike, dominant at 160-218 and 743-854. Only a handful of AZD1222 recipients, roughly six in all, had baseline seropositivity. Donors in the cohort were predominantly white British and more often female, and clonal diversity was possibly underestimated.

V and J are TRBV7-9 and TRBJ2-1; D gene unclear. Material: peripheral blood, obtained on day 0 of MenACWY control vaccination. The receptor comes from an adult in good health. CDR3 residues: CASSLGRPQTDEQFF. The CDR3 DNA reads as TGTGCCAGCAGCTTAGGAAGACCCCAAACCGATGAGCAGTTCTTC.